A selection of T cell receptor beta chains follows, all from one sample in a study of long-term antiretroviral therapy in people with HIV. Assay: immunoSEQ multiplex PCR; the TCRdb copy retains only in-frame clones and omits some. The sample lists 45,000 or so clones, around 96% occurring once. Sequenced material: unsorted PBMCs, taken 3.7 years after starting antiretroviral therapy. These receptors were obtained from a woman between 45 and 60 years old with HIV. CDR3s include the opening cysteine and the closing phenylalanine or tryptophan.

J	V	CDR3
TRBJ2-7	TRBV19	CASEGQGAYEQYF
TRBJ1-1	TRBV2	CACRVVSEAFF
TRBJ1-1	TRBV4-1	CASSQFDSMNTEAFF
TRBJ1-1	TRBV7-9	CASSLIPEAFF
TRBJ2-7	TRBV11-2	CASSSSGGLYEQYF
TRBJ2-6	TRBV27	CASTSTRNSGANVLTF
TRBJ2-7	TRBV7-8	CASTRQGSSYEQYF
TRBJ1-1	TRBV5-4	CASSLDANTEAFF
TRBJ1-4	TRBV5-1	CASSQDGATNEKLFF
TRBJ2-3	TRBV9	CASSHGSDTDTQYF
TRBJ1-6	TRBV5-1	CASSEGNNSPLHF
TRBJ1-5	TRBV4-2	CASSQEPLNQPQHF
TRBJ2-3	TRBV6-4	CASSDSGTSPSFF
TRBJ2-3	TRBV7-6	CASSLPLAGGLDTQYF
TRBJ1-1	TRBV7-2	CASSSRGRDTEAFF
TRBJ1-1	TRBV4-1	CASSQTGTGVTEAFF
TRBJ2-1	TRBV30	CAWSPVAGGYNEQFF
TRBJ2-1	TRBV7-9	CASSRDSPYNEQFF
TRBJ1-1	TRBV29-1	CSVGPRYPNTEAFF
TRBJ1-2	TRBV20-1	CSASYGYTF
TRBJ2-1	TRBV7-3	CASSLNYNEQFF
TRBJ1-5	TRBV19	CASSISDQPQHF
TRBJ1-2	TRBV29-1	CSVPQGALGYTF
TRBJ1-2	TRBV5-5	CASSLSGSNYGYTF
TRBJ2-1	TRBV7-3	CASSLFPIRPIKGNEQFF
TRBJ2-5	TRBV19	CASSPRGWYQETQYF
TRBJ1-2	TRBV30	CAWSVLRRGDGYTF
TRBJ2-7	TRBV5-4	CASSPGQGSSEQYF
TRBJ2-1	TRBV7-2	CASSAHRDADTYNEQFF
TRBJ1-2	TRBV4-1	CASSQEWERNYGYTF
TRBJ2-1	TRBV5-1	CASSPGGAGIEQFF
TRBJ2-1	TRBV7-9	CASSLSGGPHEQFF
TRBJ1-2	TRBV4-1	CASSQGRDIYGYTF
TRBJ2-2	TRBV2	CASSLIRAGTTGELFF
TRBJ1-1	TRBV10-3	CAISEFRDTEAFF
TRBJ2-1	TRBV2	CASSGSGVQGSSYNEQFF
TRBJ2-2	TRBV5-1	CASSLEAGGNTGELFF
TRBJ1-2	TRBV16	CASSEKGSSVSLRGYTF
TRBJ1-1	TRBV5-1	CASSYQDLDNTEAFF
TRBJ1-3	TRBV15	CATSPTGYGNTIYF
TRBJ2-1	TRBV7-7	CASSLEGPNEQFF
TRBJ1-3	TRBV5-6	CASSFVDTSSGNTIYF
TRBJ2-5	TRBV25-1	CASSEETQYF
TRBJ1-1	TRBV10-3	CAISEYLDRANTEAFF
TRBJ2-2	TRBV7-9	CASSPVSSTGELFF
TRBJ1-2	TRBV7-2	CASSAQGASYYGYTF
TRBJ2-7	TRBV4-3	CASSQDGGNEQYF
TRBJ1-5	TRBV4-3	CASSQDLQVPQHF
TRBJ2-2	TRBV15	CATSSGDPNTGELFF
TRBJ2-3	TRBV4-3	CASSQEVAGGPDTQYF
TRBJ1-3	TRBV4-3	CASSQDRGLGNTIYF
TRBJ1-1	TRBV11-2	CASSSLMNTEAFF
TRBJ1-6	TRBV5-4	CASSGGTGDNSPLHF
TRBJ2-2	TRBV27	CASISHGRGNTGELFF
TRBJ1-6	TRBV11-2	CASSLVRGYNSPLHF